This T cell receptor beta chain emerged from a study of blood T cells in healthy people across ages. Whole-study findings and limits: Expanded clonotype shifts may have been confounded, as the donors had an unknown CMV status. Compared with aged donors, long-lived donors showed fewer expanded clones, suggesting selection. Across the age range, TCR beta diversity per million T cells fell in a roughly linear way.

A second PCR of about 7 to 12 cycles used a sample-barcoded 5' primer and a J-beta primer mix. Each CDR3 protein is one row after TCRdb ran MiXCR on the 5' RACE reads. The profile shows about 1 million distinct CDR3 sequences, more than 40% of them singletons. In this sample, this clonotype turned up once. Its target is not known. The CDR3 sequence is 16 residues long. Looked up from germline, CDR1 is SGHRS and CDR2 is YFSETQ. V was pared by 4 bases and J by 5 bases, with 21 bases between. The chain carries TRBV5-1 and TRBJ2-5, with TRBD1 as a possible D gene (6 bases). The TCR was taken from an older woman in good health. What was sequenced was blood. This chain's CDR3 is CASSPQDLYRVETQYF. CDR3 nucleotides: TGCGCCAGCAGCCCACAGGACCTATACAGGGTCGAGACCCAGTACTTC. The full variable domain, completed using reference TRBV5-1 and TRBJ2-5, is KAGVTQTPRYLIKTRGQQVTLSCSPISGHRSVSWYQQTPGQGLQFLFEYFSETQRNKGNFPGRFSGRQFSNSRSEMNVSTLELGDSALYLCASSPQDLYRVETQYFGPGTRLLVL.